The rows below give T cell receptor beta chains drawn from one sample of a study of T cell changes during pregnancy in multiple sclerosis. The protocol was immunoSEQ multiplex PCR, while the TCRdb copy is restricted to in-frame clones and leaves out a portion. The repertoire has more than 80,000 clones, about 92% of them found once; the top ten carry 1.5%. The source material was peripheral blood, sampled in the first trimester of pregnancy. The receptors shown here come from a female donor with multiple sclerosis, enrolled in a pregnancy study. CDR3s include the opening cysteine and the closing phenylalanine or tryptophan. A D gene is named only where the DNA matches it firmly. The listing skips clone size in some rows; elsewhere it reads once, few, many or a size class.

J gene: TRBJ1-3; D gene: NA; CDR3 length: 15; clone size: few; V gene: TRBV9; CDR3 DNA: TGTGCCAGCAGCGGACAGGATATCAGCGGGGACACCATATATTTT; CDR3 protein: CASSGQDISGDTIYF
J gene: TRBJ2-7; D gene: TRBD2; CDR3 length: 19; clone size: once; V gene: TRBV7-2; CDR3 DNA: TGTGCCAGCAGCTTATACGGGATTGTTAGCGGGAGGGCGTCCTACGAGCAGTACTTC; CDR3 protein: CASSLYGIVSGRASYEQYF
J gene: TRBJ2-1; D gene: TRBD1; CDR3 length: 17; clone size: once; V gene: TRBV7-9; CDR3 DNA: TGTGCCAGCAGCTTAGCGCGGTGGGACAGGGTTTATAATGAGCAGTTCTTC; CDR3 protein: CASSLARWDRVYNEQFF
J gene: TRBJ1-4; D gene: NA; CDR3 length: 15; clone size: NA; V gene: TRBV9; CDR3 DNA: TGTGCCAGCAGCGTATCGATCCGGGGAAATGAAAAACTGTTTTTT; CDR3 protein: CASSVSIRGNEKLFF
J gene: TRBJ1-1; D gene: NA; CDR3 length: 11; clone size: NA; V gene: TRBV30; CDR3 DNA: TGTGCCTGGAGTGCGCAGGGGGAAGCTTTCTTT; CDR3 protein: CAWSAQGEAFF
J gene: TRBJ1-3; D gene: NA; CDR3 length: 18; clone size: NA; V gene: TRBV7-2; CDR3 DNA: TGTGCCAGCAGCTTATGGGATCCCGGGAGCGGAGGAGGAAACACCATATATTTT; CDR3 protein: CASSLWDPGSGGGNTIYF
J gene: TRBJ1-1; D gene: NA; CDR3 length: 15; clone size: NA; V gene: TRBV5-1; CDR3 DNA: TGCGCCAGCAGCCTCCACTTGGTCGAAAACACTGAAGCTTTCTTT; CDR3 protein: CASSLHLVENTEAFF
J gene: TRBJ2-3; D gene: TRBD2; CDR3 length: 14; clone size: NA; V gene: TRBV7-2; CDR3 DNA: TGTGCCAGCAGCTTAGGACTAGCGGGAGATACGCAGTATTTT; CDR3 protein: CASSLGLAGDTQYF
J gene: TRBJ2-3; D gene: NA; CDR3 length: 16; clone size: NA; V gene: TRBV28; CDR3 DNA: TGTGCCAGCAGTACCCGTGTGTGGCGGGGCACAGATACGCAGTATTTT; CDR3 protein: CASSTRVWRGTDTQYF
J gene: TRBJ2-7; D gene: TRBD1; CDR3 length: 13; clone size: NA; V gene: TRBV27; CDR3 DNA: TGTGCCAGCAGTTTCCCAGACAGGGCCGAGCAGTACTTC; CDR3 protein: CASSFPDRAEQYF
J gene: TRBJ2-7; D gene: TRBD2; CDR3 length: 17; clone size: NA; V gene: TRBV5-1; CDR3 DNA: TGCGCCAGCAGCTTGCAACCCGGGACTAGCGGGGCCTACGAGCAGTACTTC; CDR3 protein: CASSLQPGTSGAYEQYF
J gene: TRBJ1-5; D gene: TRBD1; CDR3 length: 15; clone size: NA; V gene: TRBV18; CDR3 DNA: TGTGCCAGCTCACTATCGGGAGGACAGGGTTTGCCCCAGCATTTT; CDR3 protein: CASSLSGGQGLPQHF
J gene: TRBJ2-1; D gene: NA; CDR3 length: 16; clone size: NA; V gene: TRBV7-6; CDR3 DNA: TGTGCCAGCAGGCCAGCCGGGGGAAGCTCCTACAATGAGCAGTTCTTC; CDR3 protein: CASRPAGGSSYNEQFF
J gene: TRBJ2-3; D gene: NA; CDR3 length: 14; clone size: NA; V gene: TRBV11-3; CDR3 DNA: TGTGCCAGCAGCTTAGACGGGGGCACAGATACGCAGTATTTT; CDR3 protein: CASSLDGGTDTQYF
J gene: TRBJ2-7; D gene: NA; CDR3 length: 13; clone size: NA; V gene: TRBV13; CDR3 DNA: TGTGCCAGCAGCTTGCCCCCCCGGTACGAGCAGTACTTC; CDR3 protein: CASSLPPRYEQYF
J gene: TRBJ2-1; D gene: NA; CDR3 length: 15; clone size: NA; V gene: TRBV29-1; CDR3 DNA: TGCAGCGTGTGGCCCGTGAGAGACAACCACAATGAGCAGTTCTTC; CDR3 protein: CSVWPVRDNHNEQFF
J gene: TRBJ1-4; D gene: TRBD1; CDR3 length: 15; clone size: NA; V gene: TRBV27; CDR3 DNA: TGTGCCAGCAGTGGAGAGGGGGCTCCCTATGAAAAACTGTTTTTT; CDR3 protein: CASSGEGAPYEKLFF
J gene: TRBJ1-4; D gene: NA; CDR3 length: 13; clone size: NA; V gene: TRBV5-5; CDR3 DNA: TGTGCCAGCAGCTTGATGACAAGCGAAAAACTGTTTTTT; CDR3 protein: CASSLMTSEKLFF
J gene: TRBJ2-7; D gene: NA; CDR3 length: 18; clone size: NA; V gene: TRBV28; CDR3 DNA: TGTGCCAGCAGTTTCCCCCTCGACTACCAGCCCAACTCCTACGAGCAGTACTTC; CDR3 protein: CASSFPLDYQPNSYEQYF
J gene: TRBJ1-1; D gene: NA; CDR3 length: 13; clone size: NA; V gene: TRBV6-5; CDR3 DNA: TGTGCCAGCAGTTGGGCAGACAACACTGAAGCTTTCTTT; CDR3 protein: CASSWADNTEAFF
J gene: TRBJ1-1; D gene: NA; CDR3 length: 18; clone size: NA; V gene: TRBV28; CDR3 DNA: TGTGCCAGCAGTTGGCCTCCGACAGAAACTACTATGAACACTGAAGCTTTCTTT; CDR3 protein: CASSWPPTETTMNTEAFF
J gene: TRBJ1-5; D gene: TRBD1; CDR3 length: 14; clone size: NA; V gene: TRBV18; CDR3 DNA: TGTGCCAGCTCTCCCGGACAGGGGGGACAGCCCCAGCATTTT; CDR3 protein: CASSPGQGGQPQHF
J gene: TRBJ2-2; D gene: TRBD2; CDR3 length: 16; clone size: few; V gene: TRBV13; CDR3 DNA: TGTGCCAGCAGCTTAGGGGCGGGAGTGTCGACCGGGGAGCTGTTTTTT; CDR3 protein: CASSLGAGVSTGELFF
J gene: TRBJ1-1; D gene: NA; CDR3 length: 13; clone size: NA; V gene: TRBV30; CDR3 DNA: TGTGCCTGGAGGGACAACACGAACACTGAAGCTTTCTTT; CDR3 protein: CAWRDNTNTEAFF
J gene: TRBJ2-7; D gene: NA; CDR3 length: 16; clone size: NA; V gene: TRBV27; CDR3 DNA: TGTGCCAGCAGTTTATATCAGGACAGTCACCCCTCTCTGCAGTACTTC; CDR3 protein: CASSLYQDSHPSLQYF
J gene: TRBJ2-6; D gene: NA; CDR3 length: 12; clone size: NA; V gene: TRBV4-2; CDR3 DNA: TGTGCCAGCAGCCCACCAACAGGTGGCCTGACTTTC; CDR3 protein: CASSPPTGGLTF
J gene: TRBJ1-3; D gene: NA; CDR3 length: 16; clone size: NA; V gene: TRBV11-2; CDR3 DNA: TGTGCCAGCAGCTTATCCTTAGGAGTTCTAAGAAACACCATATATTTT; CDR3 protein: CASSLSLGVLRNTIYF
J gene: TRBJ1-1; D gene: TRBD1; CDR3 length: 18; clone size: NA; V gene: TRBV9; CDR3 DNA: TGTGCCAGCAGCGTAGACGGGACAGGGCGGCGGATGAACACTGAAGCTTTCTTT; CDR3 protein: CASSVDGTGRRMNTEAFF
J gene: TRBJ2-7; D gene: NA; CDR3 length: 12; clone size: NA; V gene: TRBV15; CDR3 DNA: TGTGCCACCAGTGTAGGGGGTTACGAGCAGTACTTC; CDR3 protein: CATSVGGYEQYF
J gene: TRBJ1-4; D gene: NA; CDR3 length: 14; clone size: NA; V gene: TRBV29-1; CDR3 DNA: TGCAGCGCCCAAGGACGGGGAACTAATGAAAAACTGTTTTTT; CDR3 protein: CSAQGRGTNEKLFF
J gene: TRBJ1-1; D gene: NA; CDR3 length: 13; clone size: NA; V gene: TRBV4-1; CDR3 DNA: TGCGCCAGCAGTCTGACAGTGAACACTGAAGCTTTCTTT; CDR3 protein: CASSLTVNTEAFF
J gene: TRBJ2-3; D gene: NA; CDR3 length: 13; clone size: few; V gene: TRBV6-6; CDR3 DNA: TGTGCCAGCACTAGGGGGAGCACAGATACGCAGTATTTT; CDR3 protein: CASTRGSTDTQYF
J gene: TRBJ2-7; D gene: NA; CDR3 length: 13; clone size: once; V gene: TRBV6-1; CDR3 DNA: TGTGCCAGCAGTGACCAGTATCCCTACGAGCAGTACTTC; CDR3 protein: CASSDQYPYEQYF